The 4 T cell receptor beta chains listed next were all sequenced from one sample in a study of response to subunit inactivated influenza vaccine. MiXCR, run by TCRdb on the RT-PCR reads, gives a single entry per CDR3 protein. This table has hundreds of thousands of distinct CDR3 sequences, roughly 9.7% appearing once. Source: PBMCs from blood, taken around seven weeks after vaccination. These receptors were obtained from a man aged 45 to 65 who received an inactivated influenza vaccine.

In its sample, this clonotype was seen many times. The V gene is TRBV29-1, the J gene TRBJ2-7; a possible D gene is TRBD1 (5 bases). Germline assignment: CDR1 SQVTM and CDR2 ANQGSEA. This CDR3 has 13 amino acids. V lost 4 bases and J 3 bases, leaving 13 bases between the germline ends. In DNA, the CDR3 is TGCAGCGTTGCTGGGGCAGGATACTACGAGCAGTACTTC. Encoded protein: CSVAGAGYYEQYF.

The chain is built from TRBV6-5 and TRBJ1-2; D perhaps matches TRBD1 (5 bases). The CDR3 length is 15 residues. Germline values: CDR1 MNHEY, CDR2 SVGAGI. Between the trimmed V and J ends, which lost 2 bases and 6 bases, there was a span of 16 bases. The CDR3 loop is CASSYGVQGGDGYTF. CDR3 bases: TGTGCCAGCAGTTACGGCGTTCAGGGAGGCGATGGCTACACCTTC.

The chain joins TRBV10-3 to TRBJ2-7, with TRBD1 as a possible D gene (6 bases). Germline CDR1 ENHRY, CDR2 SYGVKD. The CDR3 consists of 14 residues. Trimming removed 5 bases at V and 3 bases at J, with 14 bases between. CDR3 nucleotide sequence: TGTGCCATCAGTAAGGGGGACGTTTTCTACGAGCAGTACTTC. Translating it yields CAISKGDVFYEQYF.

V is TRBV28 and J is TRBJ2-3, with D possibly called TRBD1 or TRBD2 (6 bases each). The V gene lost 2 bases and the J gene lost 2 bases, with 26 bases spanning the gap. The CDR3 length is 20 residues. Germline V lookup: CDR1 MDHEN, CDR2 SYDVKM. DNA for the CDR3: TGTGCCAGCAGTTTACTAAGACTCGGACGACGGGGGCCAAACACAGATACGCAGTATTTT. Protein sequence: CASSLLRLGRRGPNTDTQYF.